Described below is a single T cell receptor beta chain sequence and its context. Its antigen is unknown. The sample comes from a study of cytomegalovirus exposure and HLA in healthy donors. Deletions cut 7 bases from V and 3 bases from J, with 7 bases between. Germline CDR1 is SGHRS and CDR2 is YFSETQ. The CDR3 is made up of 12 amino acids. Regarding the study as a whole: The authors judged a highly shared variant cluster likely a sequencing artifact. As a later analysis revealed, the rate of TCR association differed by HLA locus, with DRB1 most and HLA-C fewest.

The PCR employed 60 Vbeta primers together with 13 Jbeta primers. The repertoire was sequenced with immunoSEQ multiplex PCR; TCRdb's copy has only in-frame clones and lacks some. This table lists tens of thousands of clones. The specimen sequenced was PBMCs. This TCR came from a woman aged 25 to 39 in good health and CMV-seronegative. The chain couples TRBV5-1 to TRBJ2-2; tentative D call: TRBD1 (5 bases). The CDR3 sequence is CASATDTGELFF. The CDR3 DNA is TGCGCCAGCGCGACAGACACCGGGGAGCTGTTTTTT.